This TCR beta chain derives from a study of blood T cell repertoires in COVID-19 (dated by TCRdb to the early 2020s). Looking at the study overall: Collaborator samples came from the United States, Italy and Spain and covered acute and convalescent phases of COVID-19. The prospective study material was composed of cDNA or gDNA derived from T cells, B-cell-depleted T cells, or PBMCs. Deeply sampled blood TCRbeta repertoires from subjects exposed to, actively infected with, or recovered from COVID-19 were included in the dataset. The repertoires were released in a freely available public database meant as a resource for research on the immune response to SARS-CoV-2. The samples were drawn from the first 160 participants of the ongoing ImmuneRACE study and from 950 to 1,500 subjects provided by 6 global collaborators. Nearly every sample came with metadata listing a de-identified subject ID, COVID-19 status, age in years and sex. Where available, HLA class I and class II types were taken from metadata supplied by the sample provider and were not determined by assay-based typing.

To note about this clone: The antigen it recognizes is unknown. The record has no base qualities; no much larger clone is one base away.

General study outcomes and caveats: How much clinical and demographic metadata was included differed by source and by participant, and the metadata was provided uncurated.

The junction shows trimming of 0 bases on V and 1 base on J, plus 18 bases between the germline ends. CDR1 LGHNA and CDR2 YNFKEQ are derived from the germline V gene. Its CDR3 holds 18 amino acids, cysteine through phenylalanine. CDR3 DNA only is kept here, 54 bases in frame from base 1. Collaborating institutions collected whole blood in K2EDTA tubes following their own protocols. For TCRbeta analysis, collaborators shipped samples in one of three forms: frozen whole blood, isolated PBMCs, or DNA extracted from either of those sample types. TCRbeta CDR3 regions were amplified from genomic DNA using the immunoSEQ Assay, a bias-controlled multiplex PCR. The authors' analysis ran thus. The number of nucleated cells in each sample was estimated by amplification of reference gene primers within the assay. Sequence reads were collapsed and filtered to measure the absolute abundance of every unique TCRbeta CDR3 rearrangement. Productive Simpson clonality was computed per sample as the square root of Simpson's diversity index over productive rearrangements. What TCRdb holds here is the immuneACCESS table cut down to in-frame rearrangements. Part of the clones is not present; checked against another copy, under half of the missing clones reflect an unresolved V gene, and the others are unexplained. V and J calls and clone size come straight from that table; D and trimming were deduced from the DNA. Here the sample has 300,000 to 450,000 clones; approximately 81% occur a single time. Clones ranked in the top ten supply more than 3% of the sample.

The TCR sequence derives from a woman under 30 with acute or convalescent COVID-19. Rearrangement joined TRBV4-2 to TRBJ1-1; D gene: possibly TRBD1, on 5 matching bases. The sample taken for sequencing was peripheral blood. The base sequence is TGTGCCAGCAGCCAAGATACCCAGGGTGTCTTAGGGAACACTGAAGCTTTCTTT. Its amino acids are CASSQDTQGVLGNTEAFF.